This TCR beta chain originates from a study of blood T cell repertoires in COVID-19. Turning to the study itself: Researchers got acute and convalescent COVID-19 samples from the United States, Italy and Spain.

Original processing methods: Scientists estimated how many nucleated cells there were by amplifying reference gene primers. Some clones are missing from TCRdb's copy, which holds only in-frame ones; the method was immunoSEQ multiplex PCR. V and J calls plus clone size are reproduced from that table; the DNA served to infer D and trimming. The data contain tens of thousands of clones, more than 75% of them singletons. CDR3 length: 16 residues. The junction had 10 bases not matched to a gene; V was cut back by 5 bases and J by 1 base. In germline, CDR1 is LNHDA, CDR2 SQIVND (reference sequence). This chain uses TRBV19 with TRBJ1-2, with TRBD1 identical over 7 bases. The sample consisted of peripheral blood. The receptor's source is a human donor in a cohort sampled during active COVID-19. In nucleotides, the CDR3 is TGTGCCAGTAGTCCCATGACAGGGATCAATAACTATGGCTACACCTTC. Amino acids: CASSPMTGINNYGYTF.